A few counts support the clone carrying this TCR beta chain. The sample belongs to a study of cytotoxic CD8 clonotypes in ibrutinib-treated CLL. Assay: immunoSEQ multiplex PCR; the TCRdb copy retains only in-frame clones and omits some. The sample holds hundreds of thousands of clones, 60% to 80% seen once. Per the germline V gene, CDR1 is MNHNS and CDR2 is SASEGT. The CDR3 contains 13 residues. V lost 4 bases and J lost 2, with 9 bases in between. The TCR comes from a human donor with chronic lymphocytic leukemia. The J gene is TRBJ2-7, the V gene TRBV6-1; the D gene is possibly TRBD2 (6 bases). The material sequenced was PBMCs, taken after 36 months of ibrutinib treatment. The CDR3 DNA reads as TGTGCCAGCAGTGCTGCGGGACCCTACGAGCAGTACTTC. Its protein is CASSAAGPYEQYF.